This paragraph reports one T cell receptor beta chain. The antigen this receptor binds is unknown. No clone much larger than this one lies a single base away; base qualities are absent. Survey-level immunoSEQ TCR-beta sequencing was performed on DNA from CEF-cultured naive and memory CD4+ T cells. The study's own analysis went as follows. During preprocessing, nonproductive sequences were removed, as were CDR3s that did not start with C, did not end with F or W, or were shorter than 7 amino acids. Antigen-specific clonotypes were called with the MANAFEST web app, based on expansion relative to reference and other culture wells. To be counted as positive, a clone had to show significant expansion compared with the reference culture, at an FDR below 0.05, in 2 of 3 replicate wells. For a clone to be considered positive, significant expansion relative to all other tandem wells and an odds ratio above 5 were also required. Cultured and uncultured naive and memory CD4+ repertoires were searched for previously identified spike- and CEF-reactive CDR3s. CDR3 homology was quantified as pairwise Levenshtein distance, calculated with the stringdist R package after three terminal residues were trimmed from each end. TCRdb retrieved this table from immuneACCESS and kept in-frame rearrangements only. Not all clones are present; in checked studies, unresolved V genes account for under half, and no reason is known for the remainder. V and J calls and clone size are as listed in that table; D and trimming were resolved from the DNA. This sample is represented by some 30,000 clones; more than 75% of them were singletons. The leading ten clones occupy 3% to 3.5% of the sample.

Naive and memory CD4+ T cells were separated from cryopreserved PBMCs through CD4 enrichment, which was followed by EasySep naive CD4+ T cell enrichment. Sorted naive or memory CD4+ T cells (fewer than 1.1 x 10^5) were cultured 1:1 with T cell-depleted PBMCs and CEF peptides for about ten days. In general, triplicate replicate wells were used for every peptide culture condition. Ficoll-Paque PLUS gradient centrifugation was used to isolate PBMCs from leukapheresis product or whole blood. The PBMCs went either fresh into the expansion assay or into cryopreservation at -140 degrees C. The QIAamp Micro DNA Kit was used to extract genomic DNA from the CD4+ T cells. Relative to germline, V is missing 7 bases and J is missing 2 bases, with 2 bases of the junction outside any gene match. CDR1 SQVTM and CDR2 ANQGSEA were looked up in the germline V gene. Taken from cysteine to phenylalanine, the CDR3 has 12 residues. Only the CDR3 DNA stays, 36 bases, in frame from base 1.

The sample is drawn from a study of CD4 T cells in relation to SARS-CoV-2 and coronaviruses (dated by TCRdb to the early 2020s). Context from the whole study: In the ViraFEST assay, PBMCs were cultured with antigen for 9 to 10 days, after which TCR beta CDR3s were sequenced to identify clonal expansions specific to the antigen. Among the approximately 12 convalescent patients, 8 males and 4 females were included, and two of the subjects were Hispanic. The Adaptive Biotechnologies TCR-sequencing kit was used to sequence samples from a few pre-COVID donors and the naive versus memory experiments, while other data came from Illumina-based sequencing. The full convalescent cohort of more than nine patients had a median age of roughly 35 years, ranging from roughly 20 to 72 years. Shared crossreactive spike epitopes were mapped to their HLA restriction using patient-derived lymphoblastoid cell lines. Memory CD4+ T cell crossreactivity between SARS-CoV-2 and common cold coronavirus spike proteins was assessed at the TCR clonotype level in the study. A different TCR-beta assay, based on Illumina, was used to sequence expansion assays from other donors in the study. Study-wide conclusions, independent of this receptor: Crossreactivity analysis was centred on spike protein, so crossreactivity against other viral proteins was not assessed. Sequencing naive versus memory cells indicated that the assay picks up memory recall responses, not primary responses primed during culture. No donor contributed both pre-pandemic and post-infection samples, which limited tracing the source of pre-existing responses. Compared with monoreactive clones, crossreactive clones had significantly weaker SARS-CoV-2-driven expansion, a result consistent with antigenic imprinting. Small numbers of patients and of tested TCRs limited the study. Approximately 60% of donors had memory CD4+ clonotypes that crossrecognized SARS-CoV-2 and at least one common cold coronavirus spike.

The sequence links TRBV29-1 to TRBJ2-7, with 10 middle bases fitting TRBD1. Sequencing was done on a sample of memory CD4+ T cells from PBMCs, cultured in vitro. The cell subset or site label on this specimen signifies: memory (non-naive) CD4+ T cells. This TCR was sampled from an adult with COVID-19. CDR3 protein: CSAGTGAYEQYF. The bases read TGCAGCGCAGGGACAGGGGCCTACGAGCAGTACTTC.